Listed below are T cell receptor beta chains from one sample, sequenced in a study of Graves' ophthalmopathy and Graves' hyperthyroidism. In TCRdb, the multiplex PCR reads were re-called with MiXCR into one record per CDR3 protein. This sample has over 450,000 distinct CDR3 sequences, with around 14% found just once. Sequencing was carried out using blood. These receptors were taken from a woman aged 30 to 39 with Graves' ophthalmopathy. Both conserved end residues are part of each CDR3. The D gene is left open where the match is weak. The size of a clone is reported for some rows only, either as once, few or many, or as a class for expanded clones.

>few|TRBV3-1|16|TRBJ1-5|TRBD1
CASSKGTGGMNQPQHF
TGTGCCAGCAGCAAGGGGACAGGGGGCATGAATCAGCCCCAGCATTTT
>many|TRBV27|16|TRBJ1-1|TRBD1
CASSFFSGTVNTEAFF
TGTGCCAGCAGTTTTTTCTCCGGGACAGTGAACACTGAAGCTTTCTTT
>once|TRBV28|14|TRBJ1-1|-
CASTQTVGGTEAFF
TGTGCCAGCACCCAGACAGTGGGCGGGACTGAAGCTTTCTTT
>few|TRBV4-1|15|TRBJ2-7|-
CASRRVGGADGEQYF
TGCGCCAGCAGGAGGGTGGGGGGCGCAGATGGCGAGCAGTACTTC
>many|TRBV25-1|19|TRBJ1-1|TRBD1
CASSEGQGSRPLGSTEAFF
TGTGCCAGCAGTGAAGGACAGGGGTCGAGACCGCTGGGTAGCACTGAAGCTTTCTTT
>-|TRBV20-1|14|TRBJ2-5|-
CSASYGQPQETQYF
TGCAGTGCTTCATATGGACAGCCACAAGAGACCCAGTACTTC
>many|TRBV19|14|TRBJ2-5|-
CASNLGRDEETQYF
TGTGCCAGTAACCTAGGACGGGACGAAGAGACCCAGTACTTC
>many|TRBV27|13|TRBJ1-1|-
CASSRTPGTEAFF
TGTGCCAGCAGCCGGACACCCGGCACTGAAGCTTTCTTT
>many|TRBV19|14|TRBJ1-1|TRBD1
CASSIWTGNTEAFF
TGTGCCAGTAGTATCTGGACAGGGAACACTGAAGCTTTCTTT
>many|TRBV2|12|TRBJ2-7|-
CASRDSSYEQYF
TGTGCCAGCAGGGACAGCTCCTACGAGCAGTACTTC
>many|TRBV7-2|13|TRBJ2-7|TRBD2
CASSIAGAYEQYF
TGTGCCAGCAGTATAGCGGGGGCCTACGAGCAGTACTTC
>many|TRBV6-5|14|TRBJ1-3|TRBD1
CASSYGQGSPLEDF
TGTGCCAGCAGTTACGGACAGGGTTCACCCCTCGAAGATTTT
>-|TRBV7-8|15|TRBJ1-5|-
CASSLAGRDNQPQHF
TGTGCCAGCAGCTTAGCAGGGAGAGACAATCAGCCCCAGCATTTT
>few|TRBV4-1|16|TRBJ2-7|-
CASSQLAPGISYEQYF
TGCGCCAGCAGCCAGTTGGCCCCAGGTATCTCCTACGAGCAGTACTTC
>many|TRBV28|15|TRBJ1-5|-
CASSSPAVNNQPQHF
TGTGCCAGCAGTTCGCCGGCGGTGAACAATCAGCCCCAGCATTTT
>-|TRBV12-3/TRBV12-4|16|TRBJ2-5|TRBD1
CASSLGPQGARETQYF
TGTGCCAGCAGTTTAGGACCACAGGGGGCGAGGGAGACCCAGTACTTC
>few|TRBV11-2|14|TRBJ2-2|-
CASSLNPVTGELFF
TGTGCCAGCAGCTTAAATCCAGTCACCGGGGAGCTGTTTTTT
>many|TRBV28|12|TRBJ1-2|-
CARRTAEEGYTF
TGTGCCAGGAGGACAGCGGAGGAAGGCTACACCTTC
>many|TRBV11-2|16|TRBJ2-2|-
CASSLVASPIPGELFF
TGTGCCAGCAGCTTAGTGGCAAGCCCTATCCCCGGGGAGCTGTTTTTT
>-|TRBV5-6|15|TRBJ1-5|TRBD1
CASSASGRGLQPQHF
TGTGCCAGCAGCGCTTCGGGAAGGGGGCTTCAGCCCCAGCATTTT
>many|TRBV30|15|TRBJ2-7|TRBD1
CAWSPKIGGGREQYF
TGTGCCTGGAGTCCCAAGATAGGGGGCGGACGGGAGCAGTACTTC
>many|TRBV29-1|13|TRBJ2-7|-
CSVYGDITYEQYF
TGCAGCGTTTATGGGGACATTACCTACGAGCAGTACTTC
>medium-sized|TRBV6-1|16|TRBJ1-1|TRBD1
CASSEEGGQGNTEAFF
TGTGCCAGCAGTGAAGAAGGTGGACAGGGGAACACTGAAGCTTTCTTT
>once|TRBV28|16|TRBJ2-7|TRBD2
CASSLLAGVQSYEQYF
TGTGCCAGCAGTTTACTAGCGGGAGTTCAGTCCTACGAGCAGTACTTC
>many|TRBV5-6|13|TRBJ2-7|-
CASHFGSSYEQYF
TGTGCCAGTCACTTCGGGAGCTCCTACGAGCAGTACTTC
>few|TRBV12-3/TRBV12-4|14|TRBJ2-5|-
CASSRGVSQETQYF
TGTGCCAGCAGCCGTGGGGTCTCCCAAGAGACCCAGTACTTC
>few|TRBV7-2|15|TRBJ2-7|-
CASSLALGSPLEQYF
TGTGCCAGCAGCTTAGCGCTTGGTTCTCCGTTAGAGCAGTACTTC
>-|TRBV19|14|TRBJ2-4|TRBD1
CASRPDRGRDIQYF
TGTGCCAGTAGGCCAGACAGGGGTCGAGACATTCAGTACTTC
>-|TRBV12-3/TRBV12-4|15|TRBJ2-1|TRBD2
CASSSTSGRTGEQFF
TGTGCCAGCAGTTCTACTAGCGGGAGAACCGGCGAGCAGTTCTTC
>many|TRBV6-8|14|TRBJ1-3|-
CASSRTRNGNTIYF
TGTGCCAGCTCACGTACTAGAAATGGAAACACCATATATTTT
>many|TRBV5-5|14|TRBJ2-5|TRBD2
CASSSDGTSLHQYF
TGTGCCAGCAGCTCAGACGGGACTAGTCTTCATCAGTACTTC
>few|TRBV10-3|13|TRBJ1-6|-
CAISVGGNSHLHF
TGTGCCATCAGTGTAGGCGGGAATTCACACCTCCACTTT
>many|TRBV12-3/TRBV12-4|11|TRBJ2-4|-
CASSSRDIQYF
TGTGCCAGCAGTTCGAGGGACATTCAGTACTTC
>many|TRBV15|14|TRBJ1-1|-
CATSRDRGNTEAFF
TGTGCCACCAGCAGAGATCGGGGGAACACTGAAGCTTTCTTT
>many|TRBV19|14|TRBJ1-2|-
CASMGPGARYGYTF
TGTGCCAGTATGGGGCCAGGGGCGCGGTATGGCTACACCTTC